The clone carrying this T cell receptor (beta chain) was recorded a few times. Antigen unknown. These data are taken from a study of T-cell reconstitution after alpha-beta-depleted transplantation in children. Overall study results and limits: Where alpha-beta T cells came from about two months after transplant was reportedly several hundred expanded graft clones. One year post-transplant, T-cell counts and diversity were largely derived from T cells produced anew.

The CDR3 covers 14 residues. V dropped 5 bases and J dropped 2 bases, with 13 bases sitting between them. Germline values: CDR1 LGHDT, CDR2 YNNKEL (reference sequence). As it was prepared, the TCRbeta library received unique molecular identifiers. A single record per CDR3 protein comes from TCRdb applying MiXCR to the PCR reads. The sample carries about 58,000 distinct CDR3 sequences, roughly 46% recorded once. The gene calls are TRBV3-1 and TRBJ2-7; perhaps TRBD2 as D (6 bases). This sequence was found in a male patient younger than 18 who had a stem cell transplant for acute lymphoblastic leukemia, so the T cells may come from the graft donor. The specimen was PBMCs, mostly from graft donor cells, collected 360 days after TCRalphabeta/CD19-depleted stem cell transplant. CDR3 nucleotides: TGTGCCAGCAGCGTTCCGGGACTTGCCTACGAGCAGTACTTC. Translation: CASSVPGLAYEQYF.